This TCR beta chain derives from a study of response to subunit inactivated influenza vaccine. The germline V and J ends were trimmed by 0 bases and 7 bases, with 10 bases remaining between them. This CDR3 spans 13 amino acids. Germline CDR1 LGHDT, CDR2 YNNKEL (reference sequence). From the RT-PCR reads, TCRdb called clonotypes with MiXCR, one entry per CDR3 protein. The data show about 620,000 distinct CDR3 sequences, about 11% seen once. The data were also submitted as part of a second study, on T cells expressing NK-cell markers. Per that paper: Making the TCR beta cDNA relied on 5'RACE template switching with UMIs. HCMV serostatus: seven of eight sequenced donors positive, one negative. Among the experiments, several used an anti-gamma-delta TCR antibody to restrict sorting to alpha-beta TCR T cells. Dominant NKG2C+ clonotypes made up about 1.0-7.5% of CD8+ T cells in over five donors.

The receptor was derived from a man aged 50 to 59 who received an inactivated influenza vaccine. The specimen was PBMCs from blood, collected on the day of vaccination. The J gene is TRBJ2-7, the V gene TRBV3-1; D is uncertain. The CDR3 region is CASSQDAAREQYF. The CDR3 coding sequence is TGTGCCAGCAGCCAAGATGCTGCTCGGGAGCAGTACTTC.